What follows are 18 T cell receptor beta chains derived from one specimen sequenced in a study of tumour-infiltrating T cells in Burkitt lymphoma. Some clones are missing from TCRdb's copy, which holds only in-frame ones; the method was immunoSEQ multiplex PCR. The sample lists 13,000 to 15,000 clones; roughly 75% were seen once. The specimen was tumor tissue. Every receptor here comes from a human donor with diffuse large B-cell lymphoma.

Comment on this clone: An end of the junction does not agree with germline; a read error may underlie this. The V and J genes are TRBV7-7 and TRBJ2-7; D not certain. In germline, CDR1 is SSHAT, CDR2 FNYEAQ (reference sequence). This CDR3 is built from 14 residues. The CDR3 nucleotides read TGTGCTAGCAGCTTAGAGGTCGCAAGCTACGAGCAGTACTTC. Encoded protein: CASSLEVASYEQYF. Filled out from reference TRBV7-7 and TRBJ2-7, the complete variable domain reads GAGVSQSPRYKVTKRGQDVTLRCDPISSHATLYWYQQALGQGPEFLTYFNYEAQPDKSGLPSDRFSAERPEGSISTLTIQRTEQRDSAMYRCASSLEVASYEQYFGPGTRLTVT.

This clone appeared a few times. The V and J genes are TRBV5-1 and TRBJ2-3, with D hard to call. There are 16 residues in the CDR3. The germline CDR1 and CDR2 sequences are SGHRS and YFSETQ. The V gene lost 2 bases and the J gene lost 0 bases, with 13 bases spanning the gap. The CDR3 here is CASSFAKGRSTDTQYF. The DNA of the CDR3 is TGCGCCAGCAGCTTTGCGAAGGGCAGGAGCACAGATACGCAGTATTTT.

The chain uses TRBV19 and TRBJ1-1; D is unresolved. Between the trimmed V and J ends, which lost 9 bases and 1 base, there was a span of 9 bases. CDR1 and CDR2 (germline): LNHDA, SQIVND (reference sequence). The CDR3 is 12 residues long. In DNA form, the CDR3 reads TGTGCCAGCGCATGGAGGAACACTGAAGCTTTCTTT. Translation: CASAWRNTEAFF. Combining the CDR3 with reference TRBV19 and TRBJ1-1 gives the whole variable domain DGGITQSPKYLFRKEGQNVTLSCEQNLNHDAMYWYRQDPGQGLRLIYYSQIVNDFQKGDIAEGYSVSREKKESFPLTVTSAQKNPTAFYLCASAWRNTEAFFGQGTRLTVV.

This chain uses TRBV9 with TRBJ1-4; possible D gene TRBD1, 5 bases. CDR1 is SGDLS, CDR2 YYNGEE, per germline. V lost 4 bases and J lost 7, with 17 bases in between. This CDR3 region has 15 residues. The CDR3 coding sequence is TGTGCCAGCAGCAGGGCCCCGGGGGTCGGTGAAAAACTGTTTTTT. Its protein is CASSRAPGVGEKLFF.

V gene TRBV6-1 combines with J gene TRBJ1-1, with 8 bases identical to TRBD1. The CDR3 totals 13 residues. CDR1 and CDR2 (germline): MNHNS, SASEGT. With 7 bases clipped from V and 4 bases from J, the junction kept 5 bases outside the gene matches. CDR3 in amino acids: CASKRQGITEAFF. Written as DNA, the CDR3 is TGTGCCAGCAAGAGACAGGGGATCACTGAAGCTTTCTTT.

This clone was found once. This sequence joins TRBV9 and TRBJ2-7; a possible D gene is TRBD2 (6 bases). The CDR3 is made up of 15 amino acids. Germline lookup yields CDR1 SGDLS and CDR2 YYNGEE. V dropped 3 bases and J dropped 2 bases, with 15 bases sitting between them. CDR3 DNA sequence: TGTGCCAGCAGCGGTCCCTGGGGGGAGGCCTACGAGCAGTACTTC. This sequence encodes CASSGPWGEAYEQYF.

There are a few counts of this clone. Compared with germline, one end of the junction differs, possibly owing to a read error. V gene TRBV7-3 combines with J gene TRBJ2-1, with 9 bases lining up with TRBD2. CDR1 and CDR2 (germline): SGHTA, FQGTGA. CDR3 length: 15 residues. CDR3 loop: CANSPQWTSDSEQFF. CDR3 in DNA: TGTGCCAACAGCCCGCAATGGACTAGCGACAGTGAGCAGTTCTTC.

V gene TRBV27 combines with J gene TRBJ2-2; TRBD2 might be the D (5 bases). From germline, CDR1 is MNHEY and CDR2 SMNVEV (reference sequence). Deletions cut 5 bases from V and 4 bases from J, with 14 bases between. CDR3 length: 15 residues. The CDR3 DNA reads TGTGCCAGCAGTCACCCTGCGGGCGTCACCGGGGAGCTGTTTTTT. Protein sequence: CASSHPAGVTGELFF.

This chain links TRBV10-3 with TRBJ2-1, with D perhaps TRBD2 (5 bases). Trimming cost V 6 bases and J 2 bases, with 20 bases left between them. The CDR3 has 17 residues. Germline-derived CDR1 and CDR2 are ENHRY and SYGVKD. CDR3 nucleotide sequence: TGTGCCATCAGGCAAGCTCAGCGGTCCCCTGCCTACAATGAGCAGTTCTTC. Translated: CAIRQAQRSPAYNEQFF.

This clone was recorded only once. The chain employs TRBV5-5 and TRBJ1-1; possible D gene TRBD1, 5 bases. Germline loops: CDR1 SGHKS, CDR2 YYEKEE (reference sequence). This CDR3 spans 14 amino acids. Trimming removed 7 bases from V and 0 bases from J, with 13 bases in between. The CDR3, as DNA: TGTGCCAGCGTCGGGGGGAGTATGAACACTGAAGCTTTCTTT. Translated: CASVGGSMNTEAFF.

J is TRBJ1-3 and V is TRBV25-1, with TRBD1 matching 8 bases. After removal of 1 base from V and 9 bases from J, the junction contained 5 bases not matched to a gene. CDR3 size: 14 residues. Germline V gene lookup returns CDR1 MGHDK and CDR2 SYGVNS. The DNA for the CDR3 is TGTGCCAGCAGTGAATGGGCAGGGGGCCTCACCATATATTTT. Its protein is CASSEWAGGLTIYF.

This rearrangement joins TRBV7-9 to TRBJ2-3; 10 nucleotides agree with TRBD1. The CDR3 spans 15 residues. The J segment lost 5 bases and the V segment lost 7 bases, leaving 9 bases of the junction unmatched. Germline CDR1 is SEHNR and CDR2 is FQNEAQ (reference sequence). Here the CDR3 DNA reads TGTGCCAGCAATCCGACAGGGGGCATCGGAGATACGCAGTATTTT. The encoded protein is CASNPTGGIGDTQYF.

The gene calls are TRBV5-4 and TRBJ2-1, with TRBD1 matching 9 bases. Losses at the gene ends were 4 bases for V and 1 base for J; bases not matched to a gene: 3. The CDR3 has 15 amino acids. In germline, CDR1 is SGHNT, CDR2 YYREEE (reference sequence). DNA of the CDR3: TGTGCCAGCAGCGGGGGGACAGGGTCCTACAATGAGCAGTTCTTC. This codes for CASSGGTGSYNEQFF.

This clone appeared a few times. This chain joins TRBV6-5 and TRBJ1-1; D is perhaps TRBD1 (6 bases). Germline values: CDR1 MNHEY, CDR2 SVGAGI. Trimming took off 2 bases at V and 2 bases at J, with 9 bases between the two ends. The length of the CDR3 is 14 residues. The CDR3 DNA reads as TGTGCCAGCAGTTACCTGGACAGTAACACTGAAGCTTTCTTT. It yields the protein CASSYLDSNTEAFF.

Relative to its sample, this clone is medium-sized. The genes are TRBV19 and TRBJ2-7, with 8 bases identical to TRBD1. V was clipped by 2 bases and J by 7 bases; unmatched bases: 4. This CDR3 is 13 amino acids long. The germline V gene has CDR1 LNHDA and CDR2 SQIVND (reference sequence). The CDR3 sequence is CASSIQGAKEQYF. CDR3 sequence (DNA): TGTGCCAGTAGTATACAGGGGGCGAAGGAGCAGTACTTC.

The J gene is TRBJ2-5, the V gene TRBV15, with a weak D call TRBD1 (6 bases). The CDR3 is 15 residues long. Trimming shortened V by 4 bases and J by 1 base, and 13 bases separated the two germline ends. Germline loops: CDR1 LNHNV, CDR2 YYDKDF (reference sequence). CDR3 residues: CATSNRGSFQETQYF. The CDR3 DNA reads as TGTGCCACCAGCAATAGGGGGTCATTCCAAGAGACCCAGTACTTC.

In this sample, this clone is medium-sized (0.01 to 0.1%). V gene TRBV19 combines with J gene TRBJ2-7, with D tentatively TRBD2 (6 bases). V lost 5 bases and J lost 5, with 19 bases in between. Germline V gene lookup returns CDR1 LNHDA and CDR2 SQIVND (reference sequence). The CDR3 runs 15 residues. DNA for the CDR3: TGTGCCAGTAGTGGAGGGTTGGTTGGCTTCCACGAGCAGTACTTC. The encoded protein is CASSGGLVGFHEQYF.

This clone was seen once. Germline is not matched at one junction end, which may reflect a read error. The chain combines TRBV25-1 with TRBJ2-7; the match to TRBD2 covers 7 bases. The CDR3 spans 18 residues. From germline, CDR1 is MGHDK and CDR2 SYGVNS. The CDR3 here is CASSEEGAGLRSSYEQYF. The DNA of the CDR3 is TGTGCCAGCAGTGAAGAGGGAGCGGGACTGAGGAGCTCCTATGAGCAGTACTTC.